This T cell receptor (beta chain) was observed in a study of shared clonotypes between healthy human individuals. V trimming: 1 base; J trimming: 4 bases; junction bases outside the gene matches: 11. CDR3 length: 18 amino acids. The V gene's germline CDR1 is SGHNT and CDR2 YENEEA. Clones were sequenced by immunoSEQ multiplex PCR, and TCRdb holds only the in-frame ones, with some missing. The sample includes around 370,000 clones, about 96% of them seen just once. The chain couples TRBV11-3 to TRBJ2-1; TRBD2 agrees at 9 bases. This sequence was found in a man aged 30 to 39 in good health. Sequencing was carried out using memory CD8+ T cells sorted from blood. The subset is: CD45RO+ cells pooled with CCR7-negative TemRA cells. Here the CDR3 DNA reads TGTGCCAGCAGCTTAGGGAATTGGGCGGGAGGGCGGTACAATGAGCAGTTCTTC. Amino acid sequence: CASSLGNWAGGRYNEQFF.